Shown below are 9 T cell receptor beta chains from a single sample sequenced in a study of blood T cell repertoires in COVID-19 (dated by TCRdb to about 2020). Libraries came from the immunoSEQ multiplex PCR assay. The source is immuneACCESS, and TCRdb retained only in-frame sequences with V and J called. Part of the clones is not carried over; for the studies checked, unresolved V genes explain less than half of this, and the remainder is unexplained. This sample lists under 300,000 clones; roughly 80% were detected once. The ten largest clonotypes hold roughly 3.4% of the sample. The sample consisted of peripheral blood. The receptors were gathered from a woman younger than 30 with acute or convalescent COVID-19.

The chain recombines TRBV30 with TRBJ1-2; weak D call: TRBD1 (5 bases). This CDR3 has 13 residues. V shed 7 bases and J shed 4 bases, with 16 bases lying between them. From germline, CDR1 is GTSNPN and CDR2 SVGIG (reference sequence). The CDR3 coding sequence is TGTGCCTACAGCAGGGCCCCCTTCTATGGCTACACCTTC. Encoded protein: CAYSRAPFYGYTF. The whole variable domain, filled in from reference TRBV30 and TRBJ1-2, reads SQTIHQWPATLVQPVGSPLSLECTVEGTSNPNLYWYRQAAGRGLQLLFYSVGIGQISSEVPQNLSASRPQDRQFILSSKKLLLSDSGFYLCAYSRAPFYGYTFGSGTRLTVV.

The genes are TRBV19 and TRBJ2-4; D might be TRBD2 (6 bases). In germline, CDR1 is LNHDA, CDR2 SQIVND (reference sequence). This CDR3 comprises 19 residues. Trimming cost V 1 base and J 1 base, with 20 bases left between them. In nucleotides, the CDR3 is TGTGCCAGTAGTATAGCCCATCTTGACTGGGCGGGGGCCAAAAACATTCAGTACTTC. Its translation: CASSIAHLDWAGAKNIQYF.

The chain employs TRBV28 and TRBJ2-5, with 7 bases fitting TRBD2. Losses at the gene ends were 2 bases for V and 2 bases for J; bases not matched to a gene: 5. Germline V CDR1 and CDR2: MDHEN, SYDVKM. The CDR3 extends over 15 amino acids. CDR3 sequence reads: CASSLLSGGQETQYF. The CDR3 bases are TGTGCCAGCAGTTTACTCTCGGGAGGTCAAGAGACCCAGTACTTC.

V and J are TRBV7-2 and TRBJ1-2; TRBD1 aligns across 10 bases. The trim removed 6 bases at V and 6 bases at J, leaving 4 bases unmatched. This CDR3 is 13 amino acids long. Germline V gene data show CDR1 as SGHTA and CDR2 as FQGNSA. The chain's CDR3 is CASRRTGGDGYTF. The CDR3 nucleotides read TGTGCCAGCAGAAGGACAGGGGGAGATGGCTACACCTTC. The full variable domain, completed using reference TRBV7-2 and TRBJ1-2, is GAGVSQSPSNKVTEKGKDVELRCDPISGHTALYWYRQSLGQGLEFLIYFQGNSAPDKSGLPSDRFSAERTGGSVSTLTIQRTQQEDSAVYLCASRRTGGDGYTFGSGTRLTVV.

This clone showed up just a few times. This rearrangement joins TRBV6-5 to TRBJ1-4; the D is unclear. The length of the CDR3 is 14 residues. V was trimmed by 2 bases and J by 4 bases, leaving 8 bases between them. Germline loops: CDR1 MNHEY, CDR2 SVGAGI. The chain's CDR3 is CASSYARFNEKLFF. For the CDR3, the DNA is TGTGCCAGCAGTTACGCGAGATTTAATGAAAAACTGTTTTTT.

This chain links TRBV5-3 with TRBJ1-4, with D possibly matching TRBD1 (6 bases). TRBV5-3 is sorted into the ORF group, with uncertain function. V dropped 1 base and J dropped 11 bases, with 18 bases sitting between them. The CDR3 loop spans 15 amino acids. This CDR3 reads CARSLLTGRPGKLFF. The CDR3 region has the DNA TGTGCCAGAAGCTTGTTGACAGGTCGGCCGGGGAAACTGTTTTTT.

This clone came up a few times. Other DNA sequences of this sample code for an identical CDR3. CDR3 sequence (DNA): TGTGCCAGCAGTTATTCCAGAACCTACGAGCAGTACTTC. It is translated as CASSYSRTYEQYF. This sequence joins TRBV6-5 and TRBJ2-7; D gene unclear. Germline CDR1 and CDR2: MNHEY and SVGAGI. This CDR3 has 13 amino acids. Between the trimmed V and J ends, which lost 3 bases and 2 bases, there was a span of 8 bases.

This clone was recorded once. The chain is built from TRBV6-5 and TRBJ2-1; D perhaps matches TRBD1 (5 bases). V lost 6 bases, J lost 8 bases, and 8 bases lay in between. Germline CDR1 is MNHEY and CDR2 is SVGAGI. The CDR3 is 11 amino acids. The CDR3 is CASSQGYEQFF. The CDR3, as DNA: TGTGCCAGCAGCCAGGGTTATGAGCAGTTCTTC.

The chain couples TRBV30 to TRBJ2-3, with 8 bases aligning to TRBD2. The CDR3 extends over 15 amino acids. CDR1 GTSNPN and CDR2 SVGIG come from the germline V gene (reference sequence). The V gene end was trimmed by 0 bases and the J gene end by 1 base; junction bases not matched to a gene: 3. The chain's CDR3 is CAWSVRRGGTDTQYF. The CDR3 DNA reads as TGTGCCTGGAGTGTACGGCGGGGGGGCACAGATACGCAGTATTTT. The full variable domain, in which reference TRBV30 and TRBJ2-3 provide the parts outside the CDR3, is SQTIHQWPATLVQPVGSPLSLECTVEGTSNPNLYWYRQAAGRGLQLLFYSVGIGQISSEVPQNLSASRPQDRQFILSSKKLLLSDSGFYLCAWSVRRGGTDTQYFGPGTRLTVL.